The 5 T cell receptor beta chains reported below all come from one sample, sequenced in a study of early T cells in non-severe SARS-CoV-2 infection (dated by TCRdb to the early 2020s). The protocol used for the library was 5' RACE. The run used a NextSeq 500. TCRdb passed the public sequencing reads through fastp at Q25 and MiXCR, retaining productive beta sequences. CDR3 protein sequences are deduplicated, and each keeps its most common genes and DNA. This sample comprises about 34,000 distinct CDR3 sequences, over 5% of them detected only once. The ten largest clones add up to less than 10% of the sample. Input material: whole blood. The receptors were gathered from an adult who was a healthcare worker with PCR-confirmed SARS-CoV-2 infection or an uninfected control (not recorded which).

V gene TRBV7-9 combines with J gene TRBJ2-3; tentative D call: TRBD2 (5 bases). Germline values: CDR1 SEHNR, CDR2 FQNEAQ (reference sequence). The CDR3 totals 16 residues. Trimming stripped 5 bases from V and 1 base from J, with 16 bases between. This chain's CDR3 is CASSRRRDPGTDTQYF. CDR3 DNA: TGTGCCAGCAGCCGGAGGAGAGACCCTGGCACAGATACGCAGTATTTT. Full variable domain (remainder filled in from reference TRBV7-9 and TRBJ2-3): DTGVSQNPRHKITKRGQNVTFRCDPISEHNRLYWYRQTLGQGPEFLTYFQNEAQLEKSRLLSDRFSAERPKGSFSTLEIQRTEQGDSAMYLCASSRRRDPGTDTQYFGPGTRLTVL.

At least ten counts were recorded for this clonotype. The chain combines TRBV6-5 with TRBJ2-1; D is unclear. Trimming removed 0 bases from V and 5 bases from J, with 8 bases in between. In germline, CDR1 is MNHEY, CDR2 SVGAGI. CDR3 length: 14 residues. CDR3 DNA: TGTGCCAGCAGTTACTCGGGAAGACACAATGAGCAGTTCTTC. It translates to CASSYSGRHNEQFF.

For this clonotype: Just one base apart from a much larger clone, this may be a read error. This chain links TRBV15 with TRBJ2-3; no reliable D call. V lost 1 base, J lost 8 bases, and 7 bases lay in between. The germline CDR1 and CDR2 sequences are LNHNV and YYDKDF (reference sequence). The CDR3 has 12 residues. CDR3 sequence (DNA): TGTGCCACCAGCAGAGTATCAAGTACGCAGTATTTT. Amino acid sequence: CATSRVSSTQYF. Variable domain in full (rest from reference TRBV15 and TRBJ2-3): DAMVIQNPRYQVTQFGKPVTLSCSQTLNHNVMYWYQQKSSQAPKLLFHYYDKDFNNEADTPDNFQSRRPNTSFCFLDIRSPGLGDTAMYLCATSRVSSTQYFGPGTRLTVL.

The chain employs TRBV2 and TRBJ2-5, with D perhaps TRBD1 (5 bases). The CDR3 has 16 residues. The V end lost 3 bases, the J end lost 5 bases, and 19 bases lay between the germline ends. Germline V gives CDR1 SNHLY, CDR2 FYNNEI. Here the CDR3 reads CASSDVLLGPAETQYF. In DNA form, the CDR3 reads TGTGCCAGCAGTGATGTCTTGTTGGGGCCTGCGGAGACCCAGTACTTC. The full variable domain, completed using reference TRBV2 and TRBJ2-5, is EPEVTQTPSHQVTQMGQEVILRCVPISNHLYFYWYRQILGQKVEFLVSFYNNEISEKSEIFDDQFSVERPDGSNFTLKIRSTKLEDSAMYFCASSDVLLGPAETQYFGPGTRLLVL.

This clonotype was counted ten times or more. The rearrangement uses TRBV4-3 and TRBJ2-5, with 8 nucleotides matching TRBD2. V trimming: 1 base; J trimming: 5 bases; junction bases outside the gene matches: 9. Germline CDR1 is LGHNA and CDR2 is YSLEER. CDR3 size: 16 residues. The CDR3 here is CASSQVYRGGPETQYF. CDR3 in DNA: TGCGCCAGCAGCCAAGTGTACCGGGGGGGCCCGGAGACCCAGTACTTC.